This TCR beta chain was found in a study of T cells in Graves' hyperthyroidism and ophthalmopathy. Amplified TCR beta CDR3 regions came from RNA transcripts. In the first-round RT-PCR of the TCR CDR3, the HTBI primer set was used. Via MiXCR, TCRdb re-called the multiplex PCR reads, giving one row per CDR3 protein. The data show about 360,000 distinct CDR3 sequences, 20% to 25% seen once. The study defined stable Graves' hyperthyroidism as no ophthalmopathy progression within 18 months. This CDR3 region has 15 residues. V gave up 1 base and J gave up 1 base, with 5 bases separating them. Germline V gives CDR1 SGHTA, CDR2 FQGTGA.

The V gene is TRBV7-3, the J gene TRBJ2-6, with D unresolved. The specimen sequenced was blood. This TCR was sampled from a man in his fifties or sixties with Graves' hyperthyroidism. CDR3 DNA sequence: TGTGCCAGCAGCTTAATCCAGTCTGGGGCCAACGTCCTGACTTTC. It codes for CASSLIQSGANVLTF. Supplemented by reference TRBV7-3 and TRBJ2-6, the full variable domain reads GAGVSQTPSNKVTEKGKYVELRCDPISGHTALYWYRQSLGQGPEFLIYFQGTGAADDSGLPNDRFFAVRPEGSVSTLKIQRTERGDSAVYLCASSLIQSGANVLTFGAGSRLTVL.